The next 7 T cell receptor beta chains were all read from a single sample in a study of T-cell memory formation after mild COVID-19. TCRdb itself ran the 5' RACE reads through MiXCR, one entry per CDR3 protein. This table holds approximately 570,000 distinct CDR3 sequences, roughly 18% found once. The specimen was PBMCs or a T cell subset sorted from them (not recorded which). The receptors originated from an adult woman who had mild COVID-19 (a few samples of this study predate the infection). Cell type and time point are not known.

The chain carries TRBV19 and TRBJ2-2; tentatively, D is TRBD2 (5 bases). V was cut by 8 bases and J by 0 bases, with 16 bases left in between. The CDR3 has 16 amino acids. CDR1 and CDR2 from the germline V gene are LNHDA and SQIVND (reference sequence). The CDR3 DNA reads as TGTGCCAGTGCGGCGGCGGGCAGGACGAACACCGGGGAGCTGTTTTTT. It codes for CASAAAGRTNTGELFF.

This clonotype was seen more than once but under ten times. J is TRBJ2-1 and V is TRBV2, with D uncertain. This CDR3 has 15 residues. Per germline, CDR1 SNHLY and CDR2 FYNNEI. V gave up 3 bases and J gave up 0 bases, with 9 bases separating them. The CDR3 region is CASSDFTGSYNEQFF. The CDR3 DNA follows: TGTGCCAGCAGTGACTTTACTGGCTCCTACAATGAGCAGTTCTTC.

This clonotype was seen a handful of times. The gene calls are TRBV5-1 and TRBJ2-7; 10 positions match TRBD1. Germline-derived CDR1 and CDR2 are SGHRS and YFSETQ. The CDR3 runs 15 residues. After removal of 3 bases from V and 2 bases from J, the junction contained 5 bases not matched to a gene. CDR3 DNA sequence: TGCGCCAGCAGCTCCGGGACAGGGGTTACCTACGAGCAGTACTTC. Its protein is CASSSGTGVTYEQYF. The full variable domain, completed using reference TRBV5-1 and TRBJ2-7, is KAGVTQTPRYLIKTRGQQVTLSCSPISGHRSVSWYQQTPGQGLQFLFEYFSETQRNKGNFPGRFSGRQFSNSRSEMNVSTLELGDSALYLCASSSGTGVTYEQYFGPGTRLTVT.

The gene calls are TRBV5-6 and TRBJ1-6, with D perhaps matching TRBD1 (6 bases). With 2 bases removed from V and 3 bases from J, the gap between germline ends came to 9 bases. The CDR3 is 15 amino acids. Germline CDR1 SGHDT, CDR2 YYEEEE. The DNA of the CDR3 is TGTGCCAGCAGCTTCGGGACAAGCTATAATTCACCCCTCCACTTT. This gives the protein CASSFGTSYNSPLHF.

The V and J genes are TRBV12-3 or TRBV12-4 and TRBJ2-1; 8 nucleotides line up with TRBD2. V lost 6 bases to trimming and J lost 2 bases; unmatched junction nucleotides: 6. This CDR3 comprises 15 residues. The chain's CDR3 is CASSYSGDPYNEQFF. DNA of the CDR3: TGTGCCAGCAGCTATAGCGGGGACCCCTACAATGAGCAGTTCTTC.

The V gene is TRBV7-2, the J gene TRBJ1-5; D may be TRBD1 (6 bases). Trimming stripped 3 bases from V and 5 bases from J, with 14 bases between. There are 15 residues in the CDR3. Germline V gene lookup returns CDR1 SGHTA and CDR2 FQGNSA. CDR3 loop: CASSLDSFFDQPQHF. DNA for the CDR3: TGTGCCAGCAGCTTGGACAGTTTTTTCGATCAGCCCCAGCATTTT. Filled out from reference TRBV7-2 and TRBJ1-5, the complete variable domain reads GAGVSQSPSNKVTEKGKDVELRCDPISGHTALYWYRQSLGQGLEFLIYFQGNSAPDKSGLPSDRFSAERTGGSVSTLTIQRTQQEDSAVYLCASSLDSFFDQPQHFGDGTRLSIL.

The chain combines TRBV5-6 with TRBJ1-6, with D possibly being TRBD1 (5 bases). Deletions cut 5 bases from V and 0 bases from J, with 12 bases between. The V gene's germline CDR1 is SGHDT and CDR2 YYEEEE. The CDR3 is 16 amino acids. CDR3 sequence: CASSYAGSSYNSPLHF. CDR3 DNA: TGTGCCAGCAGTTACGCAGGGAGCTCCTATAATTCACCCCTCCACTTT. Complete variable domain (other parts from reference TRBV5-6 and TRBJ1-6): DAGVTQSPTHLIKTRGQQVTLRCSPKSGHDTVSWYQQALGQGPQFIFQYYEEEERQRGNFPDRFSGHQFPNYSSELNVNALLLGDSALYLCASSYAGSSYNSPLHFGNGTRLTVT.